This T cell receptor (beta chain) was captured in a study of cytomegalovirus exposure and HLA in healthy donors. Trimming stripped 3 bases from V and 4 bases from J, with 19 bases between. CDR1 is MNHNS, CDR2 SASEGT, per germline. The CDR3 length is 17 residues. In the PCR, 60 Vbeta and 13 Jbeta primers were used. Authors' data handling: Some 11 million of the about 80 million unique TCR beta chains counted in a later analysis were shared. Here immunoSEQ multiplex PCR was the method, and the copy in TCRdb shows in-frame clones only, minus some. That table supplies the V and J calls and clone size; D and trimming were determined from the DNA. The sample shows about 92,000 clones, approximately 71% of them seen only once. As to this clone: Its target is unknown.

Study-wide points: In a later analysis, CMV-associated beta chains were mostly HLA-associated, it appeared. The listing of fewer than 200 TCR beta chains classed them as cytomegalovirus-associated.

V usage is TRBV6-1 and J usage is TRBJ1-5; weak D call: TRBD1 (6 bases). The sequence was collected from a woman under 30 in good health and CMV-seropositive. Sequencing was carried out using PBMCs. The CDR3 DNA follows: TGTGCCAGCAGTGAGACGTTGCAGGGGTTGGGGAATCAGCCCCAGCATTTT. Protein: CASSETLQGLGNQPQHF.